The following is a T cell receptor (beta chain) sequence with its context. Its target is not known. This sample stems from a study of OX40 agonist ivuxolimab in advanced cancers. Method: immunoSEQ multiplex PCR; TCRdb's copy keeps in-frame clones and lacks some. The sample has about 83,000 clones; about 90% are singletons. Study observations and caveats: The authors also found low normalized T-cell clonal expansion in some nonresponders. Expanded clones belonging to CD8+ T cells outnumbered, on average, those of CD4+.

The CDR3 has 15 residues. The V end was cut by 4 bases, the J end by 3 bases, with 13 bases between. Germline CDR1 GTSNPN, CDR2 SVGIG (reference sequence). The sequencing here drew on CD4+ or CD8+ T cells sorted from blood, taken in a trial of the OX40 agonist ivuxolimab. The sequence derives from an adult with an advanced solid tumor such as melanoma, head and neck, liver or kidney cancer. V gene TRBV30 combines with J gene TRBJ1-6; weak D call: TRBD1 (5 bases). CDR3 sequence reads: CAWNPPGLYNSPLHF. The CDR3 coding sequence is TGTGCCTGGAACCCCCCGGGACTCTATAATTCACCCCTCCACTTT.